Below are 7 T cell receptor beta chains sequenced from a single sample in a study of T-cell memory formation after mild COVID-19. From the 5' RACE reads, TCRdb called clonotypes with MiXCR, one entry per CDR3 protein. The sample has roughly 190,000 distinct CDR3 sequences, under 30% seen once. Sequencing input: PBMCs or a T cell subset sorted from them (not recorded which). Every receptor here comes from an adult woman who had mild COVID-19 (a few samples of this study predate the infection). Cell type and time point are not known.

The rearrangement uses TRBV25-1 and TRBJ1-4, with unresolved D. The CDR3 contains 15 residues. Germline V gives CDR1 MGHDK, CDR2 SYGVNS. Trimming cost V 6 bases and J 8 bases, with 19 bases left between them. CDR3 sequence reads: CASRPPSVTSEKLFF. As DNA, the CDR3 is TGTGCCAGCAGACCCCCATCCGTTACGTCCGAAAAACTGTTTTTT.

V gene TRBV30 combines with J gene TRBJ2-7, with D perhaps matching TRBD1 or TRBD2 (5 bases each). The germline V gene has CDR1 GTSNPN and CDR2 SVGIG (reference sequence). The CDR3 sequence is 13 residues long. V lost 0 bases and J lost 3, with 9 bases in between. CDR3 loop: CAWSVFGGYEQYF. The CDR3 DNA is TGTGCCTGGAGTGTATTTGGGGGCTACGAGCAGTACTTC.

This clonotype was counted ten times or more. V usage is TRBV5-1 and J usage is TRBJ2-7; D not certain. Deletions cut 2 bases from V and 0 bases from J, with 6 bases between. Germline V gives CDR1 SGHRS, CDR2 YFSETQ. The CDR3 is made up of 13 amino acids. This CDR3 is CASSLTASYEQYF. DNA of the CDR3: TGCGCCAGCAGCTTAACAGCCTCCTACGAGCAGTACTTC.

This sequence joins TRBV4-1 and TRBJ2-2, with D perhaps matching TRBD2 (5 bases). Germline V gene lookup returns CDR1 MGHRA and CDR2 YSYEKL. CDR3 length equals 15 residues. V lost 1 base and J lost 4, with 10 bases in between. Written as DNA, the CDR3 is TGCGCCAGCAGCCAAGTAATGAGGGCCACCGGGGAGCTGTTTTTT. This sequence encodes CASSQVMRATGELFF.

A few counts support this clonotype. This rearrangement joins TRBV2 to TRBJ1-1, with 8 bases matching TRBD1. V was pared by 6 bases and J by 5 bases, with 5 bases of the junction left unmatched. This CDR3 is built from 13 residues. Per the germline V gene, CDR1 is SNHLY and CDR2 is FYNNEI. The CDR3, as DNA: TGTGCCAGCAGCGGACAGGGATTAACTGAAGCTTTCTTT. It is translated as CASSGQGLTEAFF.

The chain employs TRBV7-9 and TRBJ2-7, with D hard to call. This CDR3 is 11 amino acids long. In germline, CDR1 is SEHNR, CDR2 FQNEAQ (reference sequence). V dropped 0 bases and J dropped 6 bases, with 3 bases sitting between them. CDR3 residues: CASSLALEQYF. CDR3 bases: TGTGCCAGCAGCTTAGCGCTCGAGCAGTACTTC.

The V and J genes are TRBV29-1 and TRBJ1-5; D gene unclear. The V end lost 4 bases, the J end lost 2 bases, and 15 bases lay between the germline ends. Looked up from germline, CDR1 is SQVTM and CDR2 is ANQGSEA. The CDR3 runs 15 residues. CDR3 amino acids: CSVVENLRGNQPQHF. The CDR3 coding sequence is TGCAGCGTTGTTGAGAATCTGAGAGGCAATCAGCCCCAGCATTTT.